These 3 T cell receptor beta chains originate from one sample sequenced in a study of T cell responses to AZD1222 COVID-19 vaccine (dated by TCRdb to 2020 to 2023). The library was built by means of the immunoSEQ multiplex PCR assay. TCRdb stores this immuneACCESS table with in-frame sequences only. Part of the clones is absent; in the studies checked, under half of the shortfall reflects unresolved V genes, and no reason is known for the rest. A total of approximately 190,000 clones appear in this sample, roughly 93% of them only once. The top ten constitute 0.95% to 1% of the sample. What this sample's time point label stands for: baseline before first vaccination. Sample: peripheral blood, taken on day 0 of AZD1222 vaccination. The receptors come from an adult in good health.

V is TRBV7-8 and J is TRBJ2-2; no definite D call. The CDR3 length is 14 residues. The V end lost 1 base, the J end lost 1 base, and 4 bases lay between the germline ends. CDR1 and CDR2 (germline): SGHVS, FQNEAQ. The CDR3 region is CASSLVVNTGELFF. The CDR3 region has the DNA TGTGCCAGCAGCTTAGTAGTGAACACCGGGGAGCTGTTTTTT.

This chain joins TRBV28 and TRBJ1-5; D is undetermined. The CDR3 sequence is 19 residues long. Germline-derived CDR1 and CDR2 are MDHEN and SYDVKM. The V gene lost 6 bases and the J gene lost 0 bases, with 24 bases spanning the gap. CDR3 DNA: TGTGCCAGCAGAACCACCCAAACCACGGAAAGATATAGCAATCAGCCCCAGCATTTT. Its protein is CASRTTQTTERYSNQPQHF.

This clone was observed a single time. V usage is TRBV7-9 and J usage is TRBJ2-7; D gene uncertain. This CDR3 spans 11 amino acids. The V end was cut by 5 bases, the J end by 6 bases, with 8 bases between. Germline CDR1 is SEHNR and CDR2 is FQNEAQ (reference sequence). The DNA for the CDR3 is TGTGCCAGCAGCACCATCGGCGAGCAGTACTTC. This translates into CASSTIGEQYF.